This T cell receptor beta chain is drawn from a study of CD8 T cells in Susac syndrome. RNA in amounts of roughly 0.5 to 1 ug was reverse transcribed with random hexamers. In TCRdb, the immunoSEQ multiplex PCR reads were re-called with MiXCR into one record per CDR3 protein. In the table there are roughly 150,000 distinct CDR3 sequences, 94% of which are singletons. About this clonotype itself: Its target is not known.

Findings and caveats of the study: The study conceded that its TCR sequencing and HLA analysis involved relatively few individuals.

In contrast to the negatively isolated CD8+ and CD4+ T cells, TEMRA cells were FACS-enriched. This clonotype was obtained from a human donor with multiple sclerosis. The sample comprised CD8+ T cells from PBMCs.

For the CDR3, the DNA is TGTGCCATCAGTGTACCGCCGGACTATGGCTACACCTTC. It codes for CAISVPPDYGYTF. The chain employs TRBV10-3 and TRBJ1-2, with no clear D. Trimming cost V 4 bases and J 3 bases, with 9 bases left between them. The germline V gene has CDR1 ENHRY and CDR2 SYGVKD. The CDR3 contains 13 residues.